These 24 T cell receptor beta chains were all obtained from the same sample, sequenced in a study of control samples from healthy donors and cancer patients. Profiled with immunoSEQ multiplex PCR; TCRdb holds only in-frame clones, not every one. The sample has 90,000 to 100,000 clones, about 88% seen once. The sequencing input was blood. The receptors were gathered from a woman in her 70s in good health.

V usage is TRBV24-1 and J usage is TRBJ1-6; TRBD1 aligns across 9 bases. The CDR3 consists of 14 residues. Germline V gives CDR1 KGHDR, CDR2 SFDVKD. With V trimmed by 7 bases and J by 8 bases, 5 bases remained unmatched. The DNA of the CDR3 is TGTGCCACCAGCGGGACAGGGAGGGATTCACCCCTCCACTTT. This encodes CATSGTGRDSPLHF.

On this clone: Other DNA sequences from this sample encode an identical CDR3 as well. The chain combines TRBV5-1 with TRBJ1-1; 7 positions agree with TRBD1. The CDR3 extends over 15 amino acids. The germline V gene encodes CDR1 SGHRS and CDR2 YFSETQ. V dropped 0 bases and J dropped 0; count of bases not matched to a gene: 2. The CDR3 DNA is TGCGCCAGCAGCTTGGGACAGGGTATGAACACTGAAGCTTTCTTT. Protein product: CASSLGQGMNTEAFF.

The chain recombines TRBV5-1 with TRBJ2-7, with TRBD2 as a possible D gene (7 bases). The CDR3 has 15 residues. V lost 4 bases to trimming and J lost 6 bases, with 20 bases between them. Per germline, CDR1 SGHRS and CDR2 YFSETQ. The CDR3 sequence: CASSPLGGGSGEQYF. In DNA form, the CDR3 reads TGCGCCAGCAGCCCCCTTGGGGGGGGCTCGGGCGAGCAGTACTTC.

This clone has a single count. The chain carries TRBV7-2 and TRBJ1-2, with D uncertain. Germline CDR1 reads SGHTA; CDR2 reads FQGNSA. CDR3 length equals 11 residues. Trimming took 1 base from V and 12 from J, leaving 9 bases between them. The CDR3 region is CASSLVGGHTF. As DNA, the CDR3 is TGTGCCAGCAGCTTAGTAGGAGGCCACACCTTC.

The rearrangement links TRBV19 to TRBJ2-1, with 9 nucleotides matching TRBD2. V was pared by 6 bases and J by 4 bases, with 10 bases of the junction left unmatched. Germline assignment: CDR1 LNHDA and CDR2 SQIVND (reference sequence). CDR3 length: 16 residues. CDR3 amino acids: CASSWREGRGYNEQFF. The CDR3 coding sequence is TGTGCCAGTAGCTGGCGGGAGGGCCGAGGATACAATGAGCAGTTCTTC.

This sequence joins TRBV7-2 and TRBJ2-5; maybe TRBD1 (7 bases). The length of the CDR3 is 14 residues. Germline-derived CDR1 and CDR2 are SGHTA and FQGNSA. V was shortened by 4 bases and J by 2 bases, with 11 bases between the two germline ends. The CDR3 nucleotides are TGTGCCAGCAGCTACCAGGGGGGACAAGAGACCCAGTACTTC. Translating gives CASSYQGGQETQYF.

A few counts support this clone. The V call is TRBV19, the J call TRBJ2-3; D remains ambiguous. Deletions cut 3 bases from V and 3 bases from J, with 10 bases between. The CDR3 length is 14 residues. Germline V CDR1 and CDR2: LNHDA, SQIVND (reference sequence). For the CDR3, the DNA is TGTGCCAGTAGTATCCTAACACCGACAGATACGCAGTATTTT. Residues: CASSILTPTDTQYF. Full variable domain (rest looked up from reference TRBV19 and TRBJ2-3): DGGITQSPKYLFRKEGQNVTLSCEQNLNHDAMYWYRQDPGQGLRLIYYSQIVNDFQKGDIAEGYSVSREKKESFPLTVTSAQKNPTAFYLCASSILTPTDTQYFGPGTRLTVL.

J is TRBJ2-5 and V is TRBV24-1, with unresolved D. Trimming left V 2 bases short and J 1 base short, with 7 bases between. Looked up from germline, CDR1 is KGHDR and CDR2 is SFDVKD. This CDR3 is 14 amino acids long. CDR3 amino acids: CATSDSMAQETQYF. CDR3 DNA sequence: TGTGCCACCAGTGATTCAATGGCCCAAGAGACCCAGTACTTC.

The J gene is TRBJ2-1, the V gene TRBV7-9, with 7 bases aligning to TRBD1. The germline CDR1 and CDR2 sequences are SEHNR and FQNEAQ (reference sequence). V lost 5 bases to trimming and J lost 0 bases; unmatched junction nucleotides: 10. This CDR3 region has 17 residues. The DNA for the CDR3 is TGTGCCAGCAGCCAATCCAAGACAGGGAGCTCCTACAATGAGCAGTTCTTC. It is translated as CASSQSKTGSSYNEQFF.

This clone is a singleton in its sample. The chain has TRBV24-1 and TRBJ2-1; possibly TRBD1 for D (6 bases). Germline V gene lookup returns CDR1 KGHDR and CDR2 SFDVKD. Trimming left V 5 bases short and J 7 bases short, with 11 bases between. The CDR3 length is 13 residues. This CDR3 reads CATSVTGSNEQFF. The CDR3, as DNA: TGTGCCACCAGTGTCACAGGGAGTAATGAGCAGTTCTTC.

CDR3: CASTINRGHTEAFF. The CDR3 DNA reads TGTGCCAGCACAATAAACAGGGGTCACACTGAAGCTTTCTTT. The chain carries TRBV6-5 and TRBJ1-1; 7 bases are a match to TRBD1. The V gene end was trimmed by 7 bases and the J gene end by 3 bases; junction bases not matched to a gene: 8. CDR3 length equals 14 residues. Looked up from germline, CDR1 is MNHEY and CDR2 is SVGAGI.

The V gene is TRBV30, the J gene TRBJ2-7; 11 bases are a match to TRBD1. The V segment lost 4 bases and the J segment 9 bases; nucleotides outside the gene matches: 11. The CDR3 has 14 residues. CDR1 is GTSNPN, CDR2 SVGIG, per germline (reference sequence). The CDR3 is CAWTGTGGTHGQYF. As DNA, the CDR3 is TGTGCCTGGACCGGGACAGGGGGAACACACGGGCAGTACTTC.

This sequence joins TRBV10-3 and TRBJ1-5; D might be TRBD1 (5 bases). The CDR3 totals 14 residues. The V gene's germline CDR1 is ENHRY and CDR2 SYGVKD. V was shortened by 0 bases and J by 4 bases, with 7 bases between the two germline ends. CDR3 coding DNA: TGTGCCATCAGTGAGTCTCGACAGAATCAGCCCCAGCATTTT. Its protein product is CAISESRQNQPQHF.

V and J are TRBV9 and TRBJ2-2, with D possibly being TRBD2 (6 bases). V was trimmed by 0 bases and J by 1 base, leaving 10 bases between them. The germline gives CDR1 SGDLS, CDR2 YYNGEE. This CDR3 has 16 residues. The CDR3 coding sequence is TGTGCCAGCAGCGTAGCTGTGCGGGGGAACACCGGGGAGCTGTTTTTT. It translates to CASSVAVRGNTGELFF.

The V gene is TRBV19, the J gene TRBJ1-5, with a tentative D call TRBD1 (6 bases). From germline, CDR1 is LNHDA and CDR2 SQIVND (reference sequence). The CDR3 totals 18 residues. Between the trimmed V and J ends, which lost 5 bases and 0 bases, there was a span of 20 bases. CDR3 loop: CASSFSMTGTYSNQPQHF. CDR3 nucleotides: TGTGCCAGTAGTTTCTCGATGACAGGAACCTATAGCAATCAGCCCCAGCATTTT. Full variable domain (rest looked up from reference TRBV19 and TRBJ1-5): DGGITQSPKYLFRKEGQNVTLSCEQNLNHDAMYWYRQDPGQGLRLIYYSQIVNDFQKGDIAEGYSVSREKKESFPLTVTSAQKNPTAFYLCASSFSMTGTYSNQPQHFGDGTRLSIL.

The chain has TRBV7-2 and TRBJ2-3; D is ambiguous. Germline V gene lookup returns CDR1 SGHTA and CDR2 FQGNSA. V was pared by 5 bases and J by 2 bases, with 8 bases between. This CDR3 is built from 13 residues. The CDR3 reads CASSVTYTDTQYF. The CDR3 nucleotides read TGTGCCAGCAGCGTAACCTACACAGATACGCAGTATTTT.

The rearrangement joins TRBV2 to TRBJ2-2, with D unclear. Trimming pared 3 bases from V and 3 bases from J, leaving 5 bases between. Germline-derived CDR1 and CDR2 are SNHLY and FYNNEI. The CDR3 spans 13 residues. CDR3 loop: CASSDLHTGELFF. The CDR3 region has the DNA TGTGCCAGCAGTGATTTGCACACCGGGGAGCTGTTTTTT.

The rearrangement uses TRBV28 and TRBJ1-1; the D gene is possibly TRBD1 (6 bases). Between the trimmed V and J ends, which lost 5 bases and 5 bases, there was a span of 12 bases. The CDR3 is 13 amino acids. From germline, CDR1 is MDHEN and CDR2 SYDVKM. The CDR3 reads CASSVQGRTEAFF. CDR3 bases: TGTGCCAGCAGTGTACAGGGTAGGACTGAAGCTTTCTTT. Variable domain in full (rest from reference TRBV28 and TRBJ1-1): DVKVTQSSRYLVKRTGEKVFLECVQDMDHENMFWYRQDPGLGLRLIYFSYDVKMKEKGDIPEGYSVSREKKERFSLILESASTNQTSMYLCASSVQGRTEAFFGQGTRLTVV.

V and J are TRBV29-1 and TRBJ2-1; TRBD2 aligns across 9 bases. J lost 8 bases, V lost 5 bases, and 16 bases had no gene match. From germline, CDR1 is SQVTM and CDR2 ANQGSEA. The CDR3 consists of 16 residues. CDR3 nucleotide sequence: TGCAGCGTTTTGAGGTCGTTCAGCGGGGGGTCCCATGAGCAGTTCTTC. Its translation: CSVLRSFSGGSHEQFF.

The chain employs TRBV29-1 and TRBJ1-2; 9 nucleotides match TRBD1. In germline, CDR1 is SQVTM, CDR2 ANQGSEA. This CDR3 is 11 amino acids long. Germline trimming cut 4 bases from V and 10 bases from J; bases unmatched to any gene: 4. The DNA for the CDR3 is TGCAGCGTTGGACAGGGGGTCGCCTACACCTTC. Its translation is CSVGQGVAYTF.

Comment on this clone: A much larger clone sits a single nucleotide away, making a read error possible. Other DNA sequences in the same sample also yield this CDR3. The J gene is TRBJ1-1, the V gene TRBV19, with unresolved D. The CDR3 sequence is 12 residues long. V lost 2 bases and J 1 base, leaving 2 bases between the germline ends. Germline CDR1 is LNHDA and CDR2 is SQIVND (reference sequence). For the CDR3, the DNA is TGTGCCAGTAGTATAAGGAACACTGAAGCTTTCTTT. Its protein product is CASSIRNTEAFF.

The count of this clone is one. J is TRBJ1-6 and V is TRBV27; 9 bases fit TRBD1. The junction had 2 bases not matched to a gene; V was cut back by 1 base and J by 7 bases. The CDR3 extends over 15 amino acids. CDR1 is MNHEY and CDR2 is SMNVEV in the germline V gene (reference sequence). CDR3 DNA: TGTGCCAGCAGTTTATATGGGACAGGGAATTCACCCCTCCACTTT. Translation gives CASSLYGTGNSPLHF.

The chain uses TRBV6-5 and TRBJ2-7; D is unclear. V dropped 6 bases and J dropped 5 bases, with 11 bases sitting between them. Germline loops: CDR1 MNHEY, CDR2 SVGAGI. There are 12 residues in the CDR3. Written as DNA, the CDR3 is TGTGCCAGCAGAAGAGATAGGCACGAGCAGTACTTC. Its protein is CASRRDRHEQYF.

V and J are TRBV4-3 and TRBJ1-2; 7 nucleotides agree with TRBD1. CDR1 and CDR2 from the germline V gene are LGHNA and YSLEER. The CDR3 has 15 amino acids. Trimming removed 1 base from V and 4 bases from J; junction bases left unmatched: 6. The CDR3 reads CASSQGEQGIYGYTF. CDR3 nucleotides: TGCGCCAGCAGCCAAGGCGAACAGGGGATCTATGGCTACACCTTC.